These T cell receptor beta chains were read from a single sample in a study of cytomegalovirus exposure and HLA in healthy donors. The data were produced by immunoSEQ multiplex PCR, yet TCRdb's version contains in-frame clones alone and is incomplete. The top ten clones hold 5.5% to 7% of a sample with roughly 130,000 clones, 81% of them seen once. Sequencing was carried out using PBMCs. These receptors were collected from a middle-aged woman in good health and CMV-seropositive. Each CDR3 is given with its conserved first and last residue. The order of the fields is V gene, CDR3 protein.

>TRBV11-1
CASGRRGKTDTQYF
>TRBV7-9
CARSGLAGDEDTQYF
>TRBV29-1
CSVGTGQGFTGELFF
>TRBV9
CASSVSSGGAAEQYF
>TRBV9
CASSVDSPTGEMGNTIYF
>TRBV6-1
CASSDLRDRSEAFF
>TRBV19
CASKTGTIQQPQHF
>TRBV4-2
CASSQLDPTDTQYF
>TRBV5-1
CASSSRGDSLLGTQYF
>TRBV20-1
CSAGRGTEAFF
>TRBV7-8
CASSYDRGPGNIQYF
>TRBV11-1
CASSLQGPRTEAFF
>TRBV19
CASSTPTGYNEQFF
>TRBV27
CASSLDRANTGELFF
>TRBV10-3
CAISLTGGAYEQYF
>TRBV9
CASSPAGWGNEKLFF
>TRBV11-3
CASSPTTGHSYNEQFF
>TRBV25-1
CASSDRGTISEKLFF